A selection of T cell receptor beta chains follows, all from one sample in a study of shared clonotypes between healthy human individuals. The method was immunoSEQ multiplex PCR; TCRdb's version includes in-frame clones alone and lacks a portion of them. This sample has 2 million to 3 million clones, with 93% found just once. Sequenced material: naive CD4+ T cells from PBMCs. Source of these receptors: a man younger than 35 in good health. Some clones in this sample may be carry-over from other donors' samples. Both conserved end residues are part of each CDR3. The order of the fields is D gene, V gene, J gene, clone size, CDR3 DNA, CDR3 protein. D genes are given only for firm matches. Rows may omit the clone size; those that give it use once, few, many or a size class.

TRBD1,TRBV7-9,TRBJ1-2,-,TGTGCCAGCAGCTTACTCATCCAGGGGGTTAACTATGGCTACACCTTC,CASSLLIQGVNYGYTF
-,TRBV11-2,TRBJ2-1,-,TGTGCCAGCAGCTCATTTAATGAGCAGTTCTTC,CASSSFNEQFF
-,TRBV28,TRBJ2-7,-,TGTGCCAGCAGTTTATTGAGGGTATACGAGCAGTACTTC,CASSLLRVYEQYF
-,TRBV2,TRBJ2-1,-,TGTGCCAGCAGTTACGACAATGAGCAGTTCTTC,CASSYDNEQFF
TRBD2,TRBV4-2,TRBJ2-7,-,TGTGCCAGCAGCCAAGTGGGCGGGAGTAACCCACCGAACTCCTACGAGCAGTACTTC,CASSQVGGSNPPNSYEQYF
-,TRBV10-2,TRBJ1-1,once,TGCGCCAGCAGTGAGCCCCCGCAGGGAAACATGAACACTGAAGCTTTCTTT,CASSEPPQGNMNTEAFF
TRBD2,TRBV7-2,TRBJ2-3,-,TGTGCCAGCGAACGGGGGGGCACAGATACGCAGTATTTT,CASERGGTDTQYF
TRBD1,TRBV28,TRBJ2-5,-,TGTGCCAGCAACGACAGGGGAGAGACCCAGTACTTC,CASNDRGETQYF
-,TRBV10-3,TRBJ2-3,-,TGTGCCATCGGACCAGGGCCGTACACAGATACGCAGTATTTT,CAIGPGPYTDTQYF
-,TRBV6-5,TRBJ2-7,-,TGTGCCAGCAGGGGGACGGGGGAGCAGTACTTC,CASRGTGEQYF
-,TRBV6-6,TRBJ2-3,-,TGTGCCAGCAGTTCGAACAGGGGCACAGATACGCAGTATTTT,CASSSNRGTDTQYF
-,TRBV6-6,TRBJ2-7,-,TGTGCCAGCAGTTACTCTCGCGCGGATATCTACGAGCAGTACTTC,CASSYSRADIYEQYF
-,TRBV5-1,TRBJ2-2,-,TGCGCCAGCAGCTTATTAACAGGGAAGACCGGGGAGCTGTTTTTT,CASSLLTGKTGELFF
-,TRBV7-2,TRBJ2-3,-,TGTGCCAGCAGCTTAGCCCGACCCCAGGGAGATACGCAGTATTTT,CASSLARPQGDTQYF
TRBD2,TRBV7-8,TRBJ2-7,-,TGTGCCAGCAGCTTCAGGGCGGGAGGGTACGAGCAGTACTTC,CASSFRAGGYEQYF
TRBD2,TRBV7-2,TRBJ2-5,-,TGTGCCAGCAGCTTATTTAGCCGGGAGGTCCCCATAGGGGCCCAGTACTTC,CASSLFSREVPIGAQYF
-,TRBV28,TRBJ2-5,few,TGTGCCAGCATCCCTGGGGGTGTTGGGGGGCTGGAGACCCAGTACTTC,CASIPGGVGGLETQYF
TRBD2,TRBV6-1,TRBJ2-1,once,TGTGCCAGCACAGCCCTAGCGGGAGGGTACAATGAGCAGTTCTTC,CASTALAGGYNEQFF